A selection of T cell receptor beta chains follows, all from one sample in a study of shared clonotypes between healthy human individuals. TCRdb keeps only in-frame clones here, not all; method: immunoSEQ multiplex PCR. This sample has fewer than 850,000 clones, with 95% to 97% found just once. Source material: naive CD8+ T cells sorted from blood. The receptors derive from a man aged 25 to 40 in good health. CDR3s include the opening cysteine and the closing phenylalanine or tryptophan. The D gene is left open where the match is weak.

j_call,v_call,cdr3_length,d_call,cdr3_aa
TRBJ1-2,TRBV5-5,15,TRBD1,CASSLEGTVNYGYTF
TRBJ2-3,TRBV4-1,15,TRBD1,CASSPGQGATDTQYF
TRBJ2-7,TRBV28,15,-,CASTPRPGNVYEQYF
TRBJ2-7,TRBV5-1,14,TRBD1,CASSQGTGIYEQYF
TRBJ1-1,TRBV13,16,-,CASSLGGAGGSTEAFF
TRBJ2-5,TRBV30,12,TRBD1,CASGQAGFRQDF
TRBJ2-1,TRBV10-2,17,TRBD2,CASFGVREGSSYNEQFF
TRBJ2-5,TRBV2,12,-,CASRGHQETQYF
TRBJ2-7,TRBV2,14,-,CASSESAGTYEQYF
TRBJ2-2,TRBV29-1,15,TRBD1,CSVELRGPNTGELFF
TRBJ2-1,TRBV7-8,16,TRBD2,CASSFGWTSGNNEQFF
TRBJ2-7,TRBV6-1,10,-,CASTGYEQYF
TRBJ2-1,TRBV14,14,TRBD2,CASSRTSENNEQFF
TRBJ2-3,TRBV10-2,16,TRBD2,CASSVGTSPNTDTQYF
TRBJ1-1,TRBV6-4,14,-,CASSARWGVTEAFF
TRBJ1-1,TRBV27,15,-,CASSFIFRGNTEAFF
TRBJ1-2,TRBV7-8,15,-,CASSSPGQRGGGYTF
TRBJ2-1,TRBV4-2,13,-,CASSQSLYNEQFF
TRBJ1-2,TRBV5-8,13,-,CASSLWTDYGYTF
TRBJ2-1,TRBV28,14,-,CASRDPSSYNEQFF
TRBJ1-5,TRBV6-5,15,TRBD1,CASSLNGQGSQPQHF
TRBJ1-1,TRBV7-9,12,-,CASRGGSSGAFF
TRBJ2-7,TRBV4-3,14,-,CASSPRDWSYEQYF
TRBJ2-5,TRBV14,18,TRBD2,CASSQELGTSGPQETQYF
TRBJ2-7,TRBV25-1,12,-,CASSGSTYEQYF
TRBJ2-7,TRBV7-8,16,TRBD2,CASSLRRLAGTYEQYF
TRBJ2-1,TRBV27,14,-,CASGAHPGGYEQFF